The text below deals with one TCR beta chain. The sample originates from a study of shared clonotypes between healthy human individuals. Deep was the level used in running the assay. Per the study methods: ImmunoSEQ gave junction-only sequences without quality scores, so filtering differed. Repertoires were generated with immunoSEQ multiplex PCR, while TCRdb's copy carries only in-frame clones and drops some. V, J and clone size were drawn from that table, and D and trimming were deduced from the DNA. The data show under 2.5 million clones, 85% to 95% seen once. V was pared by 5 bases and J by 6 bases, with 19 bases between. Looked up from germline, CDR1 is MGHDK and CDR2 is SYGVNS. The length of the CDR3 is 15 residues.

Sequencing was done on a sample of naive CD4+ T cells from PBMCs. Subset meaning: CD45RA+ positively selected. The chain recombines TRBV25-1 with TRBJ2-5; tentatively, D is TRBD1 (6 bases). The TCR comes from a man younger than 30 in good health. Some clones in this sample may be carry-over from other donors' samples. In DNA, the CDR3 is TGTGCCAGCAGTCGAGGGGGACCAGAATCCCAGACCCAGTACTTC. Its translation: CASSRGGPESQTQYF.